This T cell receptor beta chain emerged from a study of shared clonotypes between healthy human individuals (dated by TCRdb to 2020 to 2021). Describing the broader study: The cohort comprised a couple of women and a few men aged 18 to 49 years. For each donor, CD4 naive and CD4 memory were each run on three plates, CD8 naive on two plates, and CD8 memory on one plate. To estimate repertoire size and how much clonotype sharing occurs between individuals, the study deeply sequenced the blood TCR repertoires of five healthy adults. Different laboratories and diverse techniques were used to prepare libraries and sequence TCR repertoires, to increase sequencing depth and limit assay-specific biases. Between about 0.8 and 9.5 billion PBMCs per donor were obtained by leukapheresis. Broad study findings and their caveats: Because the study included a small number of donors, the genetic and exposure-history diversity represented was limited. Pairwise subsampling indicated that sequencing depth was expected to affect the degree of clonotype sharing among donors. Incomplete sequencing was indicated by rarefaction of sorted-subset datasets, despite the large sequencing depth. Sharing across several donors was observed for roughly 5.4% of naive CD4, over 3% of naive CD8, over 2% of memory CD4, and less than 0.45% of memory CD8 clonotypes. Clonotypes shared by all four sorted-subset donors showed higher generation probabilities than non-shared clonotypes. Estimated clonotype richness was generally larger for naive than for memory subsets. Sampling was restricted to blood, and TCR repertoires in tissue are likely to differ from TCR repertoires in blood.

The donors were healthy, HIV-negative adults who had no recently reported acute infections or vaccinations. Every donor was a Caucasian adult living in Nashville, Tennessee, USA. The CD8 memory samples were a combination of magnetically selected CD45RO+ cells and CCR7-negative CD45RA+ effector memory (TemRA) cells. After blood collection by leukapheresis, PBMCs were isolated using Ficoll-Histopaque density gradient centrifugation and then cryopreserved in the vapor phase of liquid nitrogen. Purity and quantity of every magnetically sorted T cell population were checked by analytical flow cytometry. Each sorted fraction had its genomic DNA isolated and then quantified by UV absorbance on a Nanodrop 2000c. Using the deep immunoSEQ assay, multiplex PCR amplified TCR CDR3 regions from genomic DNA. Extracted genomic DNA from each cell subset was distributed evenly across all wells of several immunoSEQ 96-well plates, and each plate was treated as a replicate. Each replicate PCR for sorted subsets received about 220 ng genomic DNA, equal to about 30,000 T cell genomes. Purified libraries were measured with a Qubit 3.0 fluorometer, size-checked on a Bioanalyzer 2100, and measured again with the KAPA Library Quantification kit. A separate single-read 150-cycle Illumina NextSeq 550 flow cell was used to sequence each immunoSEQ 96-well plate. As for the original processing: Because only junctional sequences without quality scores were contained in the immunoSEQ output, filtering matching that applied to full-length reads could not be performed. To assign V/J genes and CDR3, sequences were annotated using PyIR, a Python wrapper for IgBLAST v1.9, with IMGT germline references. Reads were removed for weak V/J assignments (E-value above 1e-6), missing CDR3, stop codons, out-of-frame junctions, or ambiguous translated residues. A V3J clonotype was defined by an identical inferred V gene, J gene, and CDR3 amino acid sequence. The percentage overlap between two repertoires was calculated by dividing the number of shared unique clonotypes by the size of the smaller repertoire. RTK rarefaction, the Chao1 estimator, and Recon v2.1 estimates of unobserved clonotypes were used to assess repertoire richness. Generation probabilities were computed with OLGA for all TCRbeta clonotypes obtained by the gDNA method from four donors. Entries here come from immuneACCESS through TCRdb and include only in-frame sequences with V and J called. Some clones fail to appear in such tables; in the studies checked, an unresolved V gene covers under half of the shortfall, and the cause of the remainder is unknown. The DNA gave D and trimming, while V, J and clone size come from that table. Across this sample there are fewer than 150,000 clones, with more than 65% seen only once. 20% to 25% of the sample is held by the ten biggest clonotypes.

In the case of this clone: What antigen it recognizes has not been identified. Base qualities are missing; no much larger clone stands one base away.

The CDR3 spans 14 residues, from the cysteine through the phenylalanine. The entry retains the CDR3 DNA only, 42 bases that are in frame from base 1. V is cut by 1 base and J by 5 bases, and the space between the germline ends is 11 bases. According to the germline V gene, CDR1 reads SGHNT and CDR2 reads YENEEA. Sequencing was performed on memory CD8+ T cells sorted from blood. The cell subset or site label on this specimen signifies: CD45RO+ cells pooled with CCR7-negative TemRA cells. This clonotype was sampled from a woman aged 25-40 years in good health. The rearrangement joined TRBV11-3 to TRBJ1-1, with the D gene too uncertain to name. The DNA sequence follows: TGTGCCAGCAGCTTAGTTCGGTATGGGACTGAAGCTTTCTTT. It encodes CASSLVRYGTEAFF. With all but the CDR3 taken from the reference TRBV11-3 and TRBJ1-1 genes, the full variable domain is: EAGVVQSPRYKIIEKKQPVAFWCNPISGHNTLYWYLQNLGQGPELLIRYENEEAVDDSQLPKDRFSAERLKGVDSTLKIQPAELGDSAVYLCASSLVRYGTEAFFGQGTRLTVV.